One sample yielded the 26 T cell receptor beta chains listed below, sequenced in a study of T cell therapy after organ transplantation. The repertoire was sequenced with immunoSEQ multiplex PCR; TCRdb's copy has only in-frame clones and lacks some. The sample includes 44,000 or so clones, over 90% of them seen just once. These receptors are not linked to any known antigen. The sample consisted of CD8+ T cells from blood, taken before autologous CMV-specific T cell therapy. The receptors shown here come from a human patient who had received a solid organ transplant and had CMV disease.

V gene TRBV6-6 combines with J gene TRBJ2-1, with D unclear. Germline lookup yields CDR1 MNHNY and CDR2 SVGAGI (reference sequence). The V end lost 3 bases, the J end lost 5 bases, and 8 bases lay between the germline ends. The CDR3 is 13 amino acids. The CDR3 DNA reads TGTGCCAGCAGTTATCAGTTAAACAATGAGCAGTTCTTC. This sequence encodes CASSYQLNNEQFF.

CDR3 nucleotide sequence: TGTGCCTGGAGGGGCGGGGGATATGGCAATCAGCCCCAGCATTTT. As protein: CAWRGGGYGNQPQHF. V gene TRBV30 combines with J gene TRBJ1-5; the D gene is possibly TRBD1 (5 bases). This CDR3 region has 15 residues. Germline CDR1 is GTSNPN and CDR2 is SVGIG (reference sequence). V shed 3 bases and J shed 2 bases, with 14 bases lying between them.

CDR3 region: CASSEAEGAQNEQYF. The DNA for the CDR3 is TGTGCCAGCAGTGAAGCTGAGGGGGCGCAAAACGAGCAGTACTTC. This chain joins TRBV6-1 and TRBJ2-7, with 7 bases fitting TRBD1. The CDR3 is made up of 15 amino acids. CDR1 and CDR2 from the germline V gene are MNHNS and SASEGT. V lost 0 bases and J lost 5; bases outside the gene matches: 7.

The chain employs TRBV21-1 and TRBJ2-1; the tabulated D call, TRBD2, remains unverified against the DNA. TRBV21-1 is a documented pseudogene. The CDR3 has 17 amino acids. CDR3 loop: CASSKALAGKNANEQFF. The CDR3 DNA is TGTGCCAGCAGCAAAGCACTAGCGGGTAAAAATGCCAATGAGCAGTTCTTC.

The gene calls are TRBV5-8 and TRBJ2-7; tentative D call: TRBD2 (5 bases). Germline-derived CDR1 and CDR2 are SGHTS and YDEGEE. The CDR3 runs to 15 residues. The V end was cut by 4 bases, the J end by 5 bases, with 19 bases between. The CDR3 is CASSRLTTFADEQYF. As DNA, the CDR3 is TGTGCCAGCAGCCGACTAACCACCTTTGCAGACGAGCAGTACTTC.

The chain is built from TRBV10-1 and TRBJ2-1; possibly TRBD1 for D (8 bases). The V and J ends lost 5 bases and 9 bases respectively, with 20 bases between them. Looked up from germline, CDR1 is WNHNN and CDR2 is SYGVQD (reference sequence). The CDR3 length is 15 residues. CDR3 residues: CASSSDREGAGEQFF. The CDR3 DNA follows: TGCGCCAGCAGTTCGGACAGGGAGGGGGCGGGTGAGCAGTTCTTC.

The chain is built from TRBV6-5 and TRBJ1-2, with D uncertain. Germline lookup yields CDR1 MNHEY and CDR2 SVGAGI. With 7 bases removed from V and 3 bases from J, the gap between germline ends came to 9 bases. CDR3 size: 12 residues. The CDR3 DNA is TGTGCCAGCACGGCGGCTTACTATGGCTACACCTTC. This gives the protein CASTAAYYGYTF.

V gene TRBV4-3 combines with J gene TRBJ1-4; tentatively, D is TRBD1 (6 bases). V lost 2 bases and J lost 5, with 18 bases in between. This CDR3 contains 17 residues. CDR1 and CDR2 (germline): LGHNA, YSLEER. CDR3 protein: CASSQYGGQRINEKLFF. In DNA, the CDR3 is TGCGCCAGCAGCCAATACGGCGGACAGCGAATAAATGAAAAACTGTTTTTT.

The chain uses TRBV7-2 and TRBJ1-1; perhaps TRBD1 as D (5 bases). Per the germline V gene, CDR1 is SGHTA and CDR2 is FQGNSA. The CDR3 sequence is 16 residues long. The V gene lost 3 bases and the J gene lost 4 bases, with 18 bases spanning the gap. The DNA for the CDR3 is TGTGCCAGCAGCTTTCGGCCTGTGGGGCAGTCCACTGAAGCTTTCTTT. Translation gives CASSFRPVGQSTEAFF.

CDR3 nucleotides: TGTGCCAGCAGCCAAGAGCCAGGAGACTATGGCTACACCTTC. Amino acid sequence: CASSQEPGDYGYTF. The rearrangement uses TRBV4-2 and TRBJ1-2; no firm D call. In germline, CDR1 is LGHNA, CDR2 YNFKEQ. The CDR3 covers 14 residues. The ends were cut back, 0 bases at V and 3 bases at J, with 8 bases in the middle.

This sequence joins TRBV5-4 and TRBJ2-7, with 16 bases aligning to TRBD2. J gave up 7 bases and V 5 bases, and 12 bases lay outside the gene matches. Germline assignment: CDR1 SGHNT and CDR2 YYREEE (reference sequence). The CDR3 extends over 17 amino acids. Here the CDR3 reads CASRGGLAGGPSAEQYF. Written as DNA, the CDR3 is TGTGCCAGCAGGGGGGGACTAGCGGGAGGGCCATCTGCGGAGCAGTACTTC.

The chain employs TRBV12-5 and TRBJ2-7; perhaps D is TRBD1 or TRBD2 (5 bases each). The CDR3 loop spans 15 amino acids. The V and J ends lost 3 bases and 5 bases respectively, with 17 bases between them. Germline CDR1 and CDR2: LGHNT and FRNRAP. The CDR3 bases are TGTGCTAGTGGTTTCCCCCAGGGACGAATCGACGAGCAGTACTTC. Translated: CASGFPQGRIDEQYF.

This clone was found once. This chain links TRBV9 with TRBJ2-7; tentative D call: TRBD2 (7 bases). This CDR3 has 15 residues. The germline V and J ends were trimmed by 3 bases and 0 bases, with 13 bases remaining between them. In germline, CDR1 is SGDLS, CDR2 YYNGEE. CDR3 amino acids: CASSAGGHSSYEQYF. Written as DNA, the CDR3 is TGTGCCAGCAGCGCGGGGGGCCACAGCTCCTACGAGCAGTACTTC.

The CDR3 spells CASSSPSSGANVLTF. The CDR3 region has the DNA TGTGCCAGCAGCTCCCCGAGCTCTGGGGCCAACGTCCTGACTTTC. V and J are TRBV11-2 and TRBJ2-6, with D unclear. Germline values: CDR1 SGHAT, CDR2 FQNNGV. The CDR3 covers 15 residues. Trimming removed 4 bases from V and 0 bases from J, with 7 bases in between.

CDR3 DNA sequence: TGTGCCAGCAGCTACACCCGGGACAGGATTACCTACGAGCAGTACTTC. Amino acids: CASSYTRDRITYEQYF. The chain carries TRBV7-3 and TRBJ2-5; the match to TRBD1 covers 8 bases. The DNA end lines up better with TRBJ2-7; the J call may be wrong. This CDR3 comprises 16 residues. CDR1 SGHTA and CDR2 FQGTGA come from the germline V gene.

This chain connects TRBV11-2 to TRBJ2-1; 8 nucleotides agree with TRBD2. The junction had 2 bases not matched to a gene; V was cut back by 4 bases and J by 3 bases. Germline V CDR1 and CDR2: SGHAT, FQNNGV. This CDR3 region has 14 residues. For the CDR3, the DNA is TGTGCCAGCAGCTACAGCGGGGGCTACAATGAGCAGTTCTTC. It encodes CASSYSGGYNEQFF.

As to this clone: A read error may account for a junction end that differs from germline. Here the CDR3 DNA reads TGTGCCAGCAGACGACAAAGCTCCCACAATGAGCAGTTCTTC. Residues: CASRRQSSHNEQFF. The rearrangement uses TRBV27 and TRBJ2-1; D remains ambiguous. There are 14 residues in the CDR3. Per germline, CDR1 MNHEY and CDR2 SMNVEV (reference sequence).

In this sample, this clone turned up a few times. The V call is TRBV6-1, the J call TRBJ1-3, with D possibly matching TRBD1 (5 bases). The germline gives CDR1 MNHNS, CDR2 SASEGT. The CDR3 is made up of 11 amino acids. Deletions cut 8 bases from V and 10 bases from J, with 12 bases between. The CDR3 DNA follows: TGTGCCAGCGCACCGGGGGGAACCATATATTTT. Its protein product is CASAPGGTIYF.

This sequence joins TRBV10-2 and TRBJ1-2, with 8 bases that match TRBD1. The CDR3 length is 15 residues. The J segment lost 4 bases and the V segment lost 6 bases, leaving 10 bases of the junction unmatched. The germline V gene encodes CDR1 WSHSY and CDR2 SAAADI. The CDR3 here is CASSLGPGGGYGYTF. The CDR3, as DNA: TGCGCCAGCAGCCTCGGACCAGGGGGCGGCTATGGCTACACCTTC.

The V and J genes are TRBV5-1 and TRBJ2-7; no reliable D call. The V gene lost 1 base and the J gene lost 2 bases, with 10 bases spanning the gap. The CDR3 consists of 14 residues. Per the germline V gene, CDR1 is SGHRS and CDR2 is YFSETQ. CDR3 in DNA: TGCGCCAGCAGCTTGTATTCGTCAACCTACGAGCAGTACTTC. It codes for CASSLYSSTYEQYF.

V and J are TRBV2 and TRBJ1-4; D is ambiguous. Germline CDR1 is SNHLY and CDR2 is FYNNEI. V lost 2 bases and J lost 4, with 11 bases in between. The length of the CDR3 is 15 residues. CDR3 sequence: CASSEPVAVNEKLFF. CDR3 DNA: TGTGCCAGCAGTGAACCGGTGGCAGTTAATGAAAAACTGTTTTTT.

The gene calls are TRBV4-1 and TRBJ2-7; D gene unclear. The V and J ends lost 0 bases and 4 bases respectively, with 7 bases between them. Germline CDR1 is MGHRA and CDR2 is YSYEKL. The CDR3 contains 13 residues. DNA of the CDR3: TGCGCCAGCAGCCAAGATCTCCAGTACGAGCAGTACTTC. It codes for CASSQDLQYEQYF.

V is TRBV4-3 and J is TRBJ2-5; D is perhaps TRBD2 (6 bases). In germline, CDR1 is LGHNA, CDR2 YSLEER. Trimming took 0 bases from V and 2 from J, leaving 16 bases between them. CDR3 length: 17 amino acids. CDR3 DNA sequence: TGCGCCAGCAGCCAAGAGGTTTCGGGGGAGGCACAAGAGACCCAGTACTTC. Its protein is CASSQEVSGEAQETQYF.

The V and J genes are TRBV2 and TRBJ2-2; no clear D gene. CDR3 size: 14 residues. Deletions cut 6 bases from V and 1 base from J, with 9 bases between. The germline gives CDR1 SNHLY, CDR2 FYNNEI. The CDR3 nucleotides read TGTGCCAGCAGACCGGACGGGAACACCGGGGAGCTGTTTTTT. It encodes CASRPDGNTGELFF.

The chain employs TRBV4-3 and TRBJ1-6; no definite D call. Germline CDR1 LGHNA, CDR2 YSLEER. The V end was cut by 0 bases, the J end by 7 bases, with 13 bases between. The CDR3 loop spans 16 amino acids. The DNA of the CDR3 is TGCGCCAGCAGCCAAGATATAGCATCATTCAATTCACCCCTCCACTTT. Protein: CASSQDIASFNSPLHF.

This sequence joins TRBV5-1 and TRBJ1-2; 10 bases are a match to TRBD1. The germline V gene has CDR1 SGHRS and CDR2 YFSETQ. The junction had 9 bases not matched to a gene; V was cut back by 4 bases and J by 0 bases. CDR3 size: 17 residues. Written as DNA, the CDR3 is TGCGCCAGCAGCGTTGCCGGGACAGGGGAAACTAACTATGGCTACACCTTC. This codes for CASSVAGTGETNYGYTF.